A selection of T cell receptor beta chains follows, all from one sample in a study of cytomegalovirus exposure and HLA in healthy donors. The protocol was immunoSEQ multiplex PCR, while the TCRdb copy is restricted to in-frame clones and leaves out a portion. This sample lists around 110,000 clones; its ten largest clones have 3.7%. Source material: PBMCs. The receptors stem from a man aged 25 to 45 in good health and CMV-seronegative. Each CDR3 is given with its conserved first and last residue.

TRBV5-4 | CASSRSGGENTGELFF
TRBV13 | CASSLGTSGRETQYF
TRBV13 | CASSLGHGDYEQYF
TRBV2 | CASSMRLASQETQYF
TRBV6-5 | CASSGRGQGFYGYTF
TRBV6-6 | CASIEDRGATGELFF
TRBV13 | CASSHTGTGRSGNSPLHF
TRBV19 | CASSWDRVLTGELFF
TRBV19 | CASSIRQGEAYEQYF
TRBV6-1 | CASRRDTLLTEQYF
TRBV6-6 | CASSYGSDTEAFF
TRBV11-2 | CASSQGLAKNIQYF
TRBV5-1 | CASGQDSEYTQYF
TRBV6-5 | CASSYLGAGNTIYF
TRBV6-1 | CASSVDRAYEQYF
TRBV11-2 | CASSLSSGGGTYEQYF
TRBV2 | CASTPDASGAYNEQFF
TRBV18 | CASSPPTQGRKLFF
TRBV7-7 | CASSSRGGEETQYF
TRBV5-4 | CASSLKTGGAYGYTF
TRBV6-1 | CASSESRIGGELFF
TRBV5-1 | CASRMMDTTDTQYF
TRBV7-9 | CASSQQAGSQGEQFF
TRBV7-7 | CASSLTSGTYNEQFF
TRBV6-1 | CASILRTGPGNEQFF
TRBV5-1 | CASSGGTGYAYGYTF
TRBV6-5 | CVGTASYEQYF
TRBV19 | CASSRGDTYNEQFF
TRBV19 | CASSIPGAIEAFF
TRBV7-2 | CASSRGWGAEAFF
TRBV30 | CAWRTLQGTDTQYF
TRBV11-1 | CASSPSAGGRDTQYF
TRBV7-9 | CASTQTQRGVTGELFF
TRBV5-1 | CASSVTGGFTDTQYF
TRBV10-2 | CASSDGWAPDTQYF
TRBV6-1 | CASSEGGQGTEQYF
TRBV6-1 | CASSIQGVNYGYTF
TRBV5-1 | CASSLTGGYEQYF
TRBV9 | CASSVATGDSGSGELFF
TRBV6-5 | CASSTPSTAQETQYF
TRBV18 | CASSPGQSGETQYF
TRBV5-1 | CASSPTGTPNTEAFF
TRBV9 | CASSGTGTNKETQYF
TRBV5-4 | CASSLDPFTSGGTEQFF
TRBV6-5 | CASSYSLDRADEQFF
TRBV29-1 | CSVGREGQGAREQYF
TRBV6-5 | CASEGLMNTEAFF